The T cell receptor beta chain under discussion was sequenced for a study of lymphopenia after photon versus proton radiotherapy. The method was immunoSEQ multiplex PCR; TCRdb's version includes in-frame clones alone and lacks a portion of them. Here the sample spans 45,000 to 65,000 clones, roughly 90% being singletons. The germline gives CDR1 LNHDA, CDR2 SQIVND (reference sequence). CDR3 length: 13 residues. The junction had 8 bases not matched to a gene; V was cut back by 7 bases and J by 10 bases. This receptor was taken from a middle-aged woman with cholangiocarcinoma. The sequencing here drew on peripheral blood, taken from a patient treated with photon-based radiotherapy. The chain has TRBV19 and TRBJ2-1; 9 nucleotides agree with TRBD2. CDR3 region: CASIASGVREQFF. The DNA of the CDR3 is TGTGCCAGTATCGCTAGCGGGGTTAGGGAGCAGTTCTTC.